The rows below give T cell receptor beta chains drawn from one sample of a study of cytomegalovirus exposure and HLA in healthy donors. TCRdb's table, derived via immunoSEQ multiplex PCR, lists solely in-frame clones and lacks some. The sample gives approximately 180,000 clones, about 13% of which show up once; under 10% is in the top ten. The sample consisted of PBMCs. The receptors were gathered from a man in his forties or fifties in good health and CMV-seropositive. CDR3s include the opening cysteine and the closing phenylalanine or tryptophan. D genes are given only for firm matches. The size field is filled for only some rows; it gives once, few, many or a size class.

CDR3	DNA	V	J	size	D
CASSIGGSIGPGGNIQYF	TGTGCCAGTAGTATAGGAGGCAGTATAGGGCCTGGAGGAAACATTCAGTACTTC	TRBV19	TRBJ2-4	-	-
CASSSPSRQGPEAFF	TGTGCCAGCAGCTCTCCCTCCAGACAGGGGCCTGAAGCTTTCTTT	TRBV7-9	TRBJ1-1	few	TRBD1
CASSSPTAGGHNEQFF	TGTGCCAGCAGTTCCCCAACCGCTGGGGGCCACAATGAGCAGTTCTTC	TRBV6-6	TRBJ2-1	-	-
CASSTRDATNEKLFF	TGTGCCAGCAGTACTCGGGATGCAACTAATGAAAAACTGTTTTTT	TRBV6-5	TRBJ1-4	few	-
CASSLAQGANGEQYF	TGTGCCAGCAGCTTAGCACAGGGGGCGAATGGGGAGCAGTACTTC	TRBV11-2	TRBJ2-7	few	TRBD1
CASSSTGVFYGYTF	TGTGCCAGTAGTTCGACAGGGGTTTTCTATGGCTACACCTTC	TRBV19	TRBJ1-2	-	TRBD1
CASSRSGETQYF	TGTGCCAGCAGCCGGTCGGGAGAGACCCAGTACTTC	TRBV7-2	TRBJ2-5	few	-
CASSQDIGSNEKLFF	TGCGCCAGCAGCCAAGATATCGGGTCAAATGAAAAACTGTTTTTT	TRBV4-1	TRBJ1-4	few	-
CASSELGQGLETQYF	TGTGCCAGCAGTGAATTGGGACAGGGATTGGAGACCCAGTACTTC	TRBV2	TRBJ2-5	few	TRBD1
CASSEFGQGVRGTEAFF	TGTGCCAGCAGTGAATTTGGGCAGGGGGTAAGGGGTACTGAAGCTTTCTTT	TRBV25-1	TRBJ1-1	-	TRBD1
CAISESIRSPPPEEQFF	TGTGCCATCAGTGAGTCGATAAGATCCCCCCCTCCGGAGGAGCAGTTCTTC	TRBV10-3	TRBJ2-1	-	-
CASSFAGAVNTEAFF	TGTGCCAGCAGCTTTGCCGGAGCAGTAAACACTGAAGCTTTCTTT	TRBV5-8	TRBJ1-1	-	-
CASSLWASGTSTDTQYF	TGTGCCAGCAGCCTCTGGGCTAGCGGCACTAGCACAGATACGCAGTATTTT	TRBV7-9	TRBJ2-3	few	TRBD2
CASSFAGDTQYF	TGTGCCAGCAGTTTTGCAGGGGATACGCAGTATTTT	TRBV2	TRBJ2-3	-	-
CASSLEGLGLFF	TGTGCCAGCAGCTTAGAGGGACTAGGGCTGTTTTTT	TRBV11-3	TRBJ2-2	-	TRBD2
CASSPRGATGDTDTQYF	TGTGCCAGCTCCCCAAGGGGGGCGACAGGGGACACAGATACGCAGTATTTT	TRBV18	TRBJ2-3	few	TRBD1
CASSDIYGYTF	TGCGCCAGCTCGGACATCTATGGCTACACCTTC	TRBV5-1	TRBJ1-2	-	-
CASSPNLQGNTGELFF	TGCGCCAGCAGCCCGAACCTACAGGGAAACACCGGGGAGCTGTTTTTT	TRBV5-1	TRBJ2-2	few	-
CASTLEDGYTF	TGTGCCAGCACCCTAGAGGATGGCTACACCTTC	TRBV7-2	TRBJ1-2	few	-
CASSPQGYGKRMNTEAFF	TGTGCCAGCAGCCCCCAAGGCTACGGGAAGCGAATGAACACTGAAGCTTTCTTT	TRBV7-9	TRBJ1-1	few	-
CASSHPGGLDGYTF	TGCGCCAGCAGCCACCCGGGGGGGCTGGATGGCTACACCTTC	TRBV4-3	TRBJ1-2	-	-
CASSLGGGRSTDTQYF	TGTGCCAGCAGCTTAGGGGGGGGCAGGAGCACAGATACGCAGTATTTT	TRBV11-3	TRBJ2-3	-	-
CASSYSPPGRGYGYTF	TGTGCCAGCAGTTACTCCCCGCCTGGCAGGGGGTATGGCTACACCTTC	TRBV27	TRBJ1-2	few	TRBD1
CASSVRGGLGETQYF	TGTGCCAGCAGCGTAAGGGGGGGGCTAGGAGAGACCCAGTACTTC	TRBV9	TRBJ2-5	few	-
CATSAGPRNEKLFF	TGTGCCACCAGCGCGGGACCCAGAAATGAAAAACTGTTTTTT	TRBV15	TRBJ1-4	-	-
CASSLRTGLLWLHF	TGTGCCAGCAGCTTAAGGACAGGGCTCCTATGGCTCCACTTT	TRBV5-5	TRBJ1-6	-	TRBD1
CASSPTGQGPLGAFF	TGTGCCAGCTCACCAACGGGACAGGGCCCTCTTGGAGCTTTCTTT	TRBV18	TRBJ1-1	-	TRBD1
CASSPGGGLGALGGYTF	TGTGCCAGCAGCCCCGGCGGTGGCCTGGGGGCGCTGGGGGGCTACACCTTC	TRBV5-4	TRBJ1-2	few	-
CSVKTGRGYTF	TGCAGCGTTAAGACAGGGCGCGGCTACACCTTC	TRBV29-1	TRBJ1-2	few	TRBD1
CASSLVGGGNTIYF	TGTGCCAGCAGCTTGGTAGGGGGCGGAAACACCATATATTTT	TRBV5-6	TRBJ1-3	-	TRBD1
CASSFFPGTSTDTQYF	TGTGCCAGCAGTTTCTTTCCCGGGACTAGCACAGATACGCAGTATTTT	TRBV27	TRBJ2-3	few	-
CASSSVGVDSPLHF	TGTGCCAGCAGCTCAGTGGGAGTGGATTCACCCCTCCACTTT	TRBV5-4	TRBJ1-6	few	-
CASSFEGTDTQYF	TGTGCCAGCAGCTTCGAGGGCACAGATACGCAGTATTTT	TRBV7-2	TRBJ2-3	-	-
CASSLRGSSTDTQYF	TGTGCCAGCAGCCTCAGGGGCAGTAGCACAGATACGCAGTATTTT	TRBV9	TRBJ2-3	-	-
CASSRQNRGTDTQYF	TGTGCCAGCAGTCGCCAGAACAGGGGTACAGATACGCAGTATTTT	TRBV27	TRBJ2-3	-	TRBD1
CASSLAEVTEAFF	TGTGCCAGCAGCTTGGCCGAGGTGACTGAAGCTTTCTTT	TRBV5-5	TRBJ1-1	few	-
CASTYTGELFF	TGTGCCAGCACCTACACCGGGGAGCTGTTTTTT	TRBV5-8	TRBJ2-2	few	-
CASSSSLGQPQHF	TGTGCCAGCAGTTCCTCCCTAGGACAGCCCCAGCATTTT	TRBV27	TRBJ1-5	few	-
CASSGEGLIRAEAFF	TGTGCCAGCAGCGGAGAGGGACTCATAAGGGCTGAAGCTTTCTTT	TRBV7-8	TRBJ1-1	-	-
CASSDYSGGSPLHF	TGTGCCAGCAGTGATTACAGCGGTGGCTCACCCCTCCACTTT	TRBV6-4	TRBJ1-6	-	-
CASSTTGAALAKNIQYF	TGTGCCAGTAGTACGACAGGGGCCGCTCTAGCCAAAAACATTCAGTACTTC	TRBV19	TRBJ2-4	-	TRBD1
CASSYLQGKGKLFF	TGTGCCAGCAGTTATTTACAGGGTAAAGGAAAACTGTTTTTT	TRBV6-6	TRBJ1-4	-	-
CASSPDPRGGRELFF	TGTGCCAGCAGCCCAGATCCACGTGGTGGCCGGGAGCTGTTTTTT	TRBV9	TRBJ2-2	-	-